This T cell receptor beta chain stems from a study of T cell changes during pregnancy in multiple sclerosis. The CDR3 is made up of 16 amino acids. Trimming at V came to 1 base and at J to 1 base, leaving 4 bases not matched to a gene. Germline V CDR1 and CDR2: SGDLS, YYNGEE. The protocol was immunoSEQ multiplex PCR, while the TCRdb copy is restricted to in-frame clones and leaves out a portion. The sample shows tens of thousands of clones, about 92% of them seen only once. The sequence was obtained from a female donor in good health, enrolled as a control in a pregnancy study. Sequencing was performed on peripheral blood, taken in the second trimester of pregnancy. V gene TRBV9 combines with J gene TRBJ2-1; 8 nucleotides align to TRBD2. The CDR3 coding sequence is TGTGCCAGCAGCGTAAGCGGGAGTAGGTCCTACAATGAGCAGTTCTTC. It yields the protein CASSVSGSRSYNEQFF.